This entry lists 3 T cell receptor beta chains sequenced from one sample in a study of regulatory T cells in long-lasting Graves disease. Time point denoted: persistent/refractory GD, antithyroid drugs over 5 years with positive TRAb. PBMCs were the source of the RNA used for TCR sequencing. In building TCR beta libraries, iRepertoire HTBI primers were used together with Arm-PCR of CDR3 regions. TCRdb independently ran MiXCR on the multiplex PCR reads; one entry per CDR3 protein. The data contain roughly 450,000 distinct CDR3 sequences, less than 25% of them seen just once; the ten biggest clones take up about 27%. The input for sequencing was peripheral blood mononuclear cells (PBMCs), taken when the disease was refractory, from a patient treated with antithyroid drugs. These receptors were collected from a female donor with Graves disease.

Notes on this clonotype: This may stem from a read error, because a much larger clone lies one nucleotide away. This CDR3 is missing its conserved last phenylalanine or tryptophan, likely due to a read error. The rearrangement joins TRBV6-1 to TRBJ1-2, with unresolved D. Per the germline V gene, CDR1 is MNHNS and CDR2 is SASEGT. Trimming left V 2 bases short and J 3 bases short, with 1 base between. The CDR3 extends over 11 amino acids. The CDR3 protein is CASSEYYGYTL. The CDR3, as DNA: TGTGCCAGCAGTGAATACTATGGCTACACCCTC.

This clonotype is a singleton in its sample. The chain is built from TRBV11-2 and TRBJ2-2, with TRBD1 matching 10 bases. Germline CDR1 is SGHAT and CDR2 is FQNNGV. Losses at the gene ends were 0 bases for V and 6 bases for J; bases not matched to a gene: 1. The CDR3 covers 15 residues. The CDR3 loop reads CASSLEGTGAGELFF. The CDR3 DNA follows: TGTGCCAGCAGCTTAGAAGGGACAGGGGCCGGGGAGCTGTTTTTT.

This clonotype was detected many times. The gene calls are TRBV7-2 and TRBJ2-7; 7 nucleotides align to TRBD1. The trim removed 3 bases at V and 5 bases at J, leaving 7 bases unmatched. The CDR3 runs to 14 residues. Looked up from germline, CDR1 is SGHTA and CDR2 is FQGNSA. The CDR3 reads CASSLGQPADEQYF. CDR3 nucleotides: TGTGCCAGCAGCTTGGGACAGCCGGCGGACGAGCAGTACTTC.